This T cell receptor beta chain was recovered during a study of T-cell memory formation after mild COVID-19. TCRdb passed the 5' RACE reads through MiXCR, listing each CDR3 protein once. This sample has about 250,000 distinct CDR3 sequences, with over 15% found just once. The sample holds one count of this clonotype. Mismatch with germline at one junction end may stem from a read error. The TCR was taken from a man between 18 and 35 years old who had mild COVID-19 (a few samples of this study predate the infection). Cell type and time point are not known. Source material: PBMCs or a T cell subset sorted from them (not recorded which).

CDR3 bases: TGTGCCAGCTCACCAGTTGAAGTGAATACTGAAGCTTTCTTT. Protein: CASSPVEVNTEAFF. The J gene is TRBJ1-1, the V gene TRBV18; D unresolved. Germline CDR1 is KGHSH and CDR2 is LQKENI. The CDR3 has 14 residues.